This T cell receptor (beta chain) was captured by sequencing in a study of blood T cell repertoires in COVID-19 (TCRdb year 2020). For the study in its entirety: Samples covering the acute and convalescent phases of COVID-19 were provided by collaborators in the United States, Italy and Spain. Samples came from the ongoing ImmuneRACE study (first 160 participants) plus 1,254 subjects from 6 global collaborators. Where HLA class I and class II types were available, the types were taken from metadata supplied by the sample provider, not from assay-based typing. The repertoires were released in a freely available public database meant as a resource for research on the immune response to SARS-CoV-2. Deeply sampled blood TCRbeta repertoires from subjects exposed to, actively infected with, or recovered from COVID-19 were included in the dataset. Sample metadata almost always included a de-identified subject ID, COVID-19 status, age in years and sex. The prospective study material was composed of cDNA or gDNA derived from T cells, B-cell-depleted T cells, or PBMCs.

Regarding this clone: This clone's antigen is unknown. No quality values exist for individual bases; no much larger clone is one base distant.

Collaborating institutions collected whole blood in K2EDTA tubes following their own protocols. Collaborator samples were shipped for TCRbeta analysis as frozen whole blood, isolated PBMCs, or DNA extracted from either sample type. Trimming leaves V shorter by 0 bases and J shorter by 7 bases, with the junction holding 6 bases beyond the gene matches. The CDR3 sequence holds 15 residues, the cysteine and phenylalanine included. Of the read, only the CDR3 DNA is kept; its 45 bases are in frame from base 1. CDR1 ENHRY and CDR2 SYGVKD were looked up in the germline V gene. TCRbeta CDR3 regions were amplified from genomic DNA using the immunoSEQ Assay, a bias-controlled multiplex PCR. Concerning the study's data processing: Within the assay, amplification of reference gene primers was used to estimate how many nucleated cells each sample contained. Sequence reads were collapsed and filtered to measure the absolute abundance of every unique TCRbeta CDR3 rearrangement. Productive Simpson clonality was computed per sample as the square root of Simpson's diversity index over productive rearrangements. Imported from immuneACCESS, the table was reduced by TCRdb to in-frame sequences with V and J called. These copies leave out some clones; in studies compared against another copy, an unresolved V gene accounts for under half, and the cause of the remainder is not known. That table is the source of V, J and clone size, and D and trimming were worked out from the DNA. The sample profile shows approximately 170,000 clones; roughly nine tenths of them were found once. The top ten constitute approximately 4% of the sample.

Summary of the overall study and its limitations: The quantity of clinical and demographic metadata differed by source and by participant and was supplied without curation.

Material: peripheral blood. The chain links TRBV10-3 with TRBJ2-1; 7 central nucleotides agree with TRBD2. This TCR was recovered from a woman aged 70 to 79 with acute or convalescent COVID-19. DNA sequence: TGTGCCATCAGTGAGTCGGCGGGAGTGGTGAATGAGCAGTTCTTC. Its translation is CAISESAGVVNEQFF.